Sequencing of this T cell receptor beta chain was carried out in a study of response to subunit inactivated influenza vaccine (dated by TCRdb to the late 2010s). Regarding the study in general: The study used deep quantitative T cell receptor repertoire profiling to track responses to a trivalent subunit inactivated influenza vaccine.

Trimming costs V 11 bases and J 1 base, and their ends lie 17 bases apart. From cysteine to phenylalanine, the CDR3 is 14 amino acids long. The only DNA kept is the CDR3, 42 bases in frame from the first base. From a lookup of the germline V gene, CDR1 and CDR2 are SGHTA and FQGNSA. The library came from RT-PCR. Instrument on record: Illumina HiSeq 2500. Clones were called with MiXCR by TCRdb after fastp trimmed the public reads at Q25, and only in-frame beta chains were retained. Rows matching on CDR3 protein sequence are summarized as one entry with the most common DNA and genes. Present in this sample are 800,000 to 1,000,000 distinct CDR3 sequences, 21% of which were seen just once. 9.5% to 13% of the sample comes from the top ten. Details on this clonotype: What antigen it recognizes has not been identified. The record has no base qualities; no much larger clone is one base away.

General study outcomes and caveats: The authors suggested that each seasonal influenza vaccination may recruit only a limited number of new T cells.

The sequences come from PBMCs from blood, collected 4 to 6 days after vaccination. The V gene is TRBV7-2 and the J gene is TRBJ2-5; TRBD2 might be the D gene, on 6 matching bases. The TCR originated in a man aged 45-65 years who received an inactivated influenza vaccine. Donor details come from another sample of the same person, matched by shared clones. Read as DNA, the sequence is TGTGCCGAAATCATCCGGGACTTCCAAGAGACCCAGTACTTC. The resulting protein is CAEIIRDFQETQYF.